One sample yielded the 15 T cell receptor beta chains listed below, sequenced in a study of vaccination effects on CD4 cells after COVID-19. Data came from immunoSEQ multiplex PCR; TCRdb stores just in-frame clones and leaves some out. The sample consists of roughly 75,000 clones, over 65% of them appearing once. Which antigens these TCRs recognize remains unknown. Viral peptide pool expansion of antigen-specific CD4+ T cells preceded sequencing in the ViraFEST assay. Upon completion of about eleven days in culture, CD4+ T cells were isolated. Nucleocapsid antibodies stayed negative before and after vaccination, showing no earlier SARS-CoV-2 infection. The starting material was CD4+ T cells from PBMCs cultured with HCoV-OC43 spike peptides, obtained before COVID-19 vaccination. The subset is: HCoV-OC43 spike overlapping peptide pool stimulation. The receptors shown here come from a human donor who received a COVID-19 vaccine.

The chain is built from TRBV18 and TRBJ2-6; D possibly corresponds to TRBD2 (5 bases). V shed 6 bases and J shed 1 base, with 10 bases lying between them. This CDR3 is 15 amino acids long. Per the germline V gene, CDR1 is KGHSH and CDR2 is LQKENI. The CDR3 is CASSATGSGANVLTF. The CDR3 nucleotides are TGTGCCAGCTCGGCGACGGGATCTGGGGCCAACGTCCTGACTTTC.

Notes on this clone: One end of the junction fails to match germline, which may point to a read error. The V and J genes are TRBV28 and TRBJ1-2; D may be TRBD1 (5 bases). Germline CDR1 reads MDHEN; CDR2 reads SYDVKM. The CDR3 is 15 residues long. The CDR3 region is CASSLFGAANYGAVF. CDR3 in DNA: TGTGCCAGCAGTTTATTCGGGGCCGCAAATTACGGGGCGGTCTTC.

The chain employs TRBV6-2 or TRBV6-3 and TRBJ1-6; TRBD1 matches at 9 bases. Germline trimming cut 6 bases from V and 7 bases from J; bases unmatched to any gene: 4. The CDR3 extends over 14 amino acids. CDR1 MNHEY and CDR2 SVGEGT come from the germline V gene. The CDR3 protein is CASRYGQGNSPLHF. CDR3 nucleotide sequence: TGTGCCAGCAGGTACGGACAGGGGAATTCACCCCTCCACTTT.

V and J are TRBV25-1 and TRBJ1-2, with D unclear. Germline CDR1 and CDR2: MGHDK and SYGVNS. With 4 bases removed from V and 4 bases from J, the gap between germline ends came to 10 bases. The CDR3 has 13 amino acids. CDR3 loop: CASSVAATYGYTF. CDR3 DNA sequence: TGTGCCAGCAGTGTTGCGGCCACCTATGGCTACACCTTC.

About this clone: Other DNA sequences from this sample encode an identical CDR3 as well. The CDR3 loop reads CASSLTGGSNQPQHF. As DNA, the CDR3 is TGTGCCAGCAGCTTAACAGGGGGTAGCAATCAGCCCCAGCATTTT. The chain combines TRBV7-2 with TRBJ1-5, with 8 bases lining up with TRBD1. This CDR3 comprises 15 residues. J gave up 0 bases and V 2 bases, and 0 bases lay outside the gene matches. Germline CDR1 and CDR2: SGHTA and FQGNSA.

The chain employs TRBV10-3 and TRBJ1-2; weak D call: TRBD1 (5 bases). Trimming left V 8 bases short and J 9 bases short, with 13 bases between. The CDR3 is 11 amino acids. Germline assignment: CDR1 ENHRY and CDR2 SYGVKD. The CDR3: CAIDGQGSYTF. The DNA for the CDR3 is TGTGCCATCGATGGGCAGGGAAGCTACACCTTC.

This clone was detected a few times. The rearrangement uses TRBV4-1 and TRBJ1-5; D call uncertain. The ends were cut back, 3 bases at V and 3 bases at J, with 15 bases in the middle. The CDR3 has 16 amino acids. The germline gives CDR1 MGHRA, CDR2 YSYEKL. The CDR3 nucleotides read TGCGCCAGCAGCCATAAACCGCAGGCGATCAATCAGCCCCAGCATTTT. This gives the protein CASSHKPQAINQPQHF.

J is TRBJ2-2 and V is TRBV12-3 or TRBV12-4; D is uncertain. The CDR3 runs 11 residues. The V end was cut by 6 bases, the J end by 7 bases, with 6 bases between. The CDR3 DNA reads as TGTGCCAGCAGATCTGTCGGGGAGCTGTTTTTT. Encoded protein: CASRSVGELFF.

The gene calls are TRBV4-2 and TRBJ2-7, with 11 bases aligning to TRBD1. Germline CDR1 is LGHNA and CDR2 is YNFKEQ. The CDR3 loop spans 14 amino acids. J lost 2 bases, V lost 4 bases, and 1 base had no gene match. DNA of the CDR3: TGTGCCAGCAGCCCGGGACAGGGGGCCTACGAGCAGTACGTC. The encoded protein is CASSPGQGAYEQYV.

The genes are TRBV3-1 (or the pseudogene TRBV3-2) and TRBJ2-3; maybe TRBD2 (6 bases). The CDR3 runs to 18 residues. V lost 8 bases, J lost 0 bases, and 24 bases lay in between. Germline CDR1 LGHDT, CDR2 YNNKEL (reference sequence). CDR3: CASALRRGRASSTDTQYF. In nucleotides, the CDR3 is TGTGCCAGCGCCCTCAGGAGGGGCCGGGCTTCTAGCACAGATACGCAGTATTTT.

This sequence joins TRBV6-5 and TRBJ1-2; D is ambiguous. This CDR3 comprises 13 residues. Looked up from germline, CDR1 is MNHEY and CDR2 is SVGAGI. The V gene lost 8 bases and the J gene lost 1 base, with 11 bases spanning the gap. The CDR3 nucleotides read TGTGCCAGCCGCGTAACAAGTAACTATGGCTACACCTTC. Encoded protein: CASRVTSNYGYTF.

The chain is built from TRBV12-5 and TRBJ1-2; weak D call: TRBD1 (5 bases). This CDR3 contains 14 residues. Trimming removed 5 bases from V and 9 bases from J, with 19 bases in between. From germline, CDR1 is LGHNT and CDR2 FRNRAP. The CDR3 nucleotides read TGTGCTAGTGGTCCGAGGGGTGACGGCCGAAGCTACACCTTC. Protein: CASGPRGDGRSYTF.

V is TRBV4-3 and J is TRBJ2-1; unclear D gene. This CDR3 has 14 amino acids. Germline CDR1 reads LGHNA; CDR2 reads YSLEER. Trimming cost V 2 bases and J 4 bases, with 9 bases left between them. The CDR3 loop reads CASSQMLGYNEQFF. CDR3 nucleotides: TGCGCCAGCAGCCAAATGCTAGGTTACAATGAGCAGTTCTTC.

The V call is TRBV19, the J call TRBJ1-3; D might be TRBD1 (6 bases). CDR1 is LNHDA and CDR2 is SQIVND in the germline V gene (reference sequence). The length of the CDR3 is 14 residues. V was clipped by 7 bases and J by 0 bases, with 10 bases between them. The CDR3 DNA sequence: TGTGCCAGTAACCAGGACAGCTCTGGAAACACCATATATTTT. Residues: CASNQDSSGNTIYF.

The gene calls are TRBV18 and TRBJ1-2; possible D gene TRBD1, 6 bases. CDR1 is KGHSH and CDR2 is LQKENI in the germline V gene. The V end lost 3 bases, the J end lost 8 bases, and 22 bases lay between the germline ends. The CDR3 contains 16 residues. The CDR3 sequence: CASSPTERGDIRGYTF. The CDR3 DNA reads TGTGCCAGCTCACCGACTGAAAGGGGGGATATAAGGGGCTACACCTTC.